This passage covers 20 T cell receptor beta chains from one sample sequenced in a study of blood T cell repertoires in COVID-19. Some clones are missing from TCRdb's copy, which holds only in-frame ones; the method was immunoSEQ multiplex PCR. The sample has some 190,000 clones; approximately 84% are singletons. Sequencing was performed on peripheral blood. The source is an older woman with active or convalescent COVID-19.

The chain has TRBV6-6 and TRBJ1-6; the match to TRBD1 covers 9 bases. Trimming took 7 bases from V and 2 from J; bases not matched to a gene: 3. Per the germline V gene, CDR1 is MNHNY and CDR2 is SVGAGI (reference sequence). This CDR3 is 15 amino acids long. The DNA of the CDR3 is TGTGCCAGCAAGGGACAGGGCACCTATAATTCACCCCTCCACTTT. It yields the protein CASKGQGTYNSPLHF.

The chain recombines TRBV5-1 with TRBJ1-6; no firm D call. Germline CDR1 SGHRS, CDR2 YFSETQ. The CDR3 runs to 13 residues. The V end lost 10 bases, the J end lost 0 bases, and 8 bases lay between the germline ends. CDR3 in DNA: TGCGCCTCAGCGGTCTCCTATAATTCACCCCTCCACTTT. Encoded protein: CASAVSYNSPLHF.

The CDR3 nucleotides are TGCGCCAGCAGCCCGCCGACTAGTTTTACGTACCAAGAGACCCAGTACTTC. Protein sequence: CASSPPTSFTYQETQYF. The chain has TRBV5-1 and TRBJ2-5, with D perhaps matching TRBD2 (6 bases). The germline CDR1 and CDR2 sequences are SGHRS and YFSETQ. Trimming cost V 4 bases and J 0 bases, with 19 bases left between them. There are 17 residues in the CDR3. Based on the CDR3 plus reference TRBV5-1 and TRBJ2-5, the full variable domain is KAGVTQTPRYLIKTRGQQVTLSCSPISGHRSVSWYQQTPGQGLQFLFEYFSETQRNKGNFPGRFSGRQFSNSRSEMNVSTLELGDSALYLCASSPPTSFTYQETQYFGPGTRLLVL.

CDR3 in DNA: TGTGCCAGCAGCTTGTTCGCCAGCTCCTACAATGAGCAGTTCTTC. Protein product: CASSLFASSYNEQFF. The chain couples TRBV5-5 to TRBJ2-1; D gene uncertain. The CDR3 consists of 15 residues. CDR1 is SGHKS and CDR2 is YYEKEE in the germline V gene (reference sequence). V was cut by 1 base and J by 0 bases, with 8 bases left in between. The full variable domain, rest sourced from reference TRBV5-5 and TRBJ2-1, is DAGVTQSPTHLIKTRGQQVTLRCSPISGHKSVSWYQQVLGQGPQFIFQYYEKEERGRGNFPDRFSARQFPNYSSELNVNALLLGDSALYLCASSLFASSYNEQFFGPGTRLTVL.

The rearrangement links TRBV4-1 to TRBJ2-7, with TRBD1 as a possible D gene (5 bases). CDR3 size: 13 residues. Trimming stripped 5 bases from V and 2 bases from J, with 10 bases between. Germline V gene lookup returns CDR1 MGHRA and CDR2 YSYEKL. Written as DNA, the CDR3 is TGCGCCAGCAGCTCAGGGTTCGCCTACGAGCAGTACTTC. Protein product: CASSSGFAYEQYF.

The chain employs TRBV24-1 and TRBJ2-5, with 9 nucleotides matching TRBD1. Per the germline V gene, CDR1 is KGHDR and CDR2 is SFDVKD. The CDR3 spans 20 residues. The junction had 20 bases not matched to a gene; V was cut back by 3 bases and J by 4 bases. The CDR3 nucleotides are TGTGCCACCAGTGATCCCCGGGACAGGGACGACCCTTACTTGGGAGAGACCCAGTACTTC. It translates to CATSDPRDRDDPYLGETQYF.

CDR3 amino acids: CASSPQLAGEQYF. The CDR3 nucleotides read TGTGCCAGCAGCCCCCAACTAGCGGGAGAGCAGTACTTC. This sequence joins TRBV14 and TRBJ2-7; the match to TRBD2 covers 10 bases. After removal of 4 bases from V and 7 bases from J, the junction contained 4 bases not matched to a gene. This CDR3 contains 13 residues. Germline V lookup: CDR1 SGHDN, CDR2 FVKESK. Looking up the rest from reference TRBV14 and TRBJ2-7 gives the full variable domain: EAGVTQFPSHSVIEKGQTVTLRCDPISGHDNLYWYRRVMGKEIKFLLHFVKESKQDESGMPNNRFLAERTGGTYSTLKVQPAELEDSGVYFCASSPQLAGEQYFGPGTRLTVT.

V and J are TRBV12-3 or TRBV12-4 and TRBJ1-1, with D unclear. The CDR3 totals 10 residues. The V and J ends lost 5 bases and 11 bases respectively, with 9 bases between them. The CDR3 DNA is TGTGCCAGCAGTCAGGAGGTGGCTTTCTTT. It yields the protein CASSQEVAFF.

The V and J genes are TRBV6-5 and TRBJ2-4, with 10 bases lining up with TRBD1. V shed 5 bases, J shed 7 bases, and the junction held 5 bases outside the gene matches. The CDR3 has 14 residues. The germline gives CDR1 MNHEY, CDR2 SVGAGI. This chain's CDR3 is CASSRQGASNIQYF. The CDR3, as DNA: TGTGCCAGCAGTCGACAGGGGGCCAGTAACATTCAGTACTTC.

This rearrangement joins TRBV4-2 to TRBJ2-7, with D perhaps TRBD1 (5 bases). In germline, CDR1 is LGHNA, CDR2 YNFKEQ. Trimming took 0 bases from V and 2 from J, leaving 14 bases between them. The CDR3 covers 16 residues. CDR3 sequence (DNA): TGTGCCAGCAGCCAAGATTCGTGGGGCGGACCCTACGAGCAGTACTTC. Translated: CASSQDSWGGPYEQYF.

The J gene is TRBJ1-5, the V gene TRBV6-4; a possible D gene is TRBD1 (6 bases). Trimming stripped 9 bases from V and 0 bases from J, with 15 bases between. The CDR3 is made up of 15 amino acids. CDR1 is MRHNA and CDR2 is SNTAGT in the germline V gene. CDR3 residues: CARMHSRGSNQPQHF. The CDR3 DNA is TGTGCCAGAATGCACTCCAGGGGTAGCAATCAGCCCCAGCATTTT.

The chain links TRBV11-1 to TRBJ1-1, with TRBD1 identical over 8 bases. After removal of 1 base from V and 4 bases from J, the junction contained 5 bases not matched to a gene. This CDR3 spans 15 amino acids. Germline CDR1 is SGHAT and CDR2 is FQDESV (reference sequence). The CDR3 DNA is TGTGCCAGCAGCTTAGGGGATGGACAGGGCACTGAAGCTTTCTTT. Translating it yields CASSLGDGQGTEAFF. The whole variable domain, filled in from reference TRBV11-1 and TRBJ1-1, reads EAEVAQSPRYKITEKSQAVAFWCDPISGHATLYWYRQILGQGPELLVQFQDESVVDDSQLPKDRFSAERLKGVDSTLKIQPAELGDSAMYLCASSLGDGQGTEAFFGQGTRLTVV.

This clone was counted a single time. The chain recombines TRBV7-2 with TRBJ2-5; D is unclear. The CDR3 consists of 13 residues. Germline CDR1 reads SGHTA; CDR2 reads FQGNSA. V lost 1 base and J 2 bases, leaving 5 bases between the germline ends. The CDR3 here is CASSLGRQETQYF. The DNA of the CDR3 is TGTGCCAGCAGCTTAGGGAGACAAGAGACCCAGTACTTC.

The rearrangement links TRBV6-1 to TRBJ2-3, with TRBD2 identical over 9 bases. Germline CDR1 is MNHNS and CDR2 is SASEGT. The ends lost 0 bases at V and 6 bases at J; junction bases unmatched: 10. The CDR3 spans 17 residues. The chain's CDR3 is CASSEAPLAGLWDTQYF. In DNA form, the CDR3 reads TGTGCCAGCAGTGAAGCTCCCCTAGCGGGGCTTTGGGATACGCAGTATTTT.

The chain joins TRBV9 to TRBJ2-1; TRBD1 matches at 10 bases. The germline V gene encodes CDR1 SGDLS and CDR2 YYNGEE. The trim removed 0 bases at V and 10 bases at J, leaving 13 bases unmatched. CDR3 length: 17 residues. The CDR3 DNA reads as TGTGCCAGCAGCGTAGTTTCCGGGACAGGGGCCCAGAGGGAGCAGTTCTTC. It yields the protein CASSVVSGTGAQREQFF.

This chain links TRBV10-3 with TRBJ1-2; D is unresolved. The V gene's germline CDR1 is ENHRY and CDR2 SYGVKD. V was clipped by 1 base and J by 5 bases, with 5 bases between them. CDR3 length equals 12 residues. This chain's CDR3 is CAISEWPYGYTF. The CDR3 bases are TGTGCCATCAGTGAGTGGCCGTATGGCTACACCTTC.

V is TRBV2 and J is TRBJ2-4; TRBD2 aligns across 9 bases. The CDR3 has 15 amino acids. Per the germline V gene, CDR1 is SNHLY and CDR2 is FYNNEI. The J segment lost 10 bases and the V segment lost 2 bases, leaving 9 bases of the junction unmatched. CDR3 residues: CASSEFPSGGNIQYF. The CDR3, as DNA: TGTGCCAGCAGTGAATTCCCCAGCGGGGGGAATATTCAGTACTTC.

The rearrangement joins TRBV19 to TRBJ2-1; possibly TRBD1 for D (5 bases). The CDR3 contains 15 residues. Per the germline V gene, CDR1 is LNHDA and CDR2 is SQIVND (reference sequence). The germline V and J ends were trimmed by 7 bases and 8 bases, with 21 bases remaining between them. The CDR3, as DNA: TGTGCCAGTAACATGGGATATCGGCCGACAGATGAGCAGTTCTTC. Amino acid sequence: CASNMGYRPTDEQFF.

This chain connects TRBV7-9 to TRBJ1-1; D perhaps matches TRBD1 (5 bases). V lost 0 bases to trimming and J lost 8 bases, with 13 bases between them. The CDR3 runs 14 residues. Germline loops: CDR1 SEHNR, CDR2 FQNEAQ (reference sequence). The CDR3 region is CASSLAERGVEAFF. Written as DNA, the CDR3 is TGTGCCAGCAGCTTAGCGGAGCGGGGGGTAGAAGCTTTCTTT.

There are many counts of this clone. V gene TRBV3-1 (or the pseudogene TRBV3-2) combines with J gene TRBJ2-3, with 10 bases matching TRBD2. This CDR3 spans 19 amino acids. J was trimmed by 4 bases and V by 0 bases; bases with no gene match: 13. Germline lookup yields CDR1 LGHDT and CDR2 YNNKEL (reference sequence). CDR3 loop: CASSQDRGSSGRAPDTQYF. The CDR3 DNA follows: TGTGCCAGCAGCCAAGACAGGGGTTCGAGCGGGAGGGCCCCAGATACGCAGTATTTT.